This TCR beta chain came from a study of shared clonotypes between healthy human individuals. Study-wide context: Two women and three men aged 18 to 49 made up the donors.

As for this clone: Antigen unknown.

Findings and limits, study-wide: The study found lower generation probabilities in non-shared clonotypes than in those shared by all four donors.

Only in-frame clones appear in the TCRdb table, and some are missing; sequencing was by immunoSEQ multiplex PCR. The sample holds a few million clones, around 95% seen once. V lost 3 bases and J 5 bases, leaving 10 bases between the germline ends. This CDR3 region has 13 residues. CDR1 and CDR2 from the germline V gene are MDHEN and SYDVKM. This clonotype was obtained from a man aged 18 to 35 in good health. The chain couples TRBV28 to TRBJ2-5, with unresolved D. The material sequenced was naive CD4+ T cells sorted from blood. The subset was: CD45RA+ positively selected. CDR3 amino acids: CASSLVRPETQYF. The CDR3 coding sequence is TGTGCCAGCAGTTTGGTCCGTCCCGAGACCCAGTACTTC.